One T cell receptor beta chain is described in this entry. It was patients with CD8+CD57+ cell expansion by flow cytometry who were chosen for sequencing. Every patient presented with severe acquired aplastic anemia. The entry originates in a study of CD8+CD57+ T cells in acquired aplastic anemia. Study at large: Across the sorted CD4+ and CD8+ cells, DNA amounts averaged about 3 ug.

V lost 3 bases to trimming and J lost 2 bases, with 7 bases between them. The CDR3 covers 14 residues. Germline CDR1 SGHTA, CDR2 FQGTGA. TCR beta VDJ and CDR3 were profiled, and genomic DNA was the template. TCRdb recomputed calls from the reads with MiXCR, one row per CDR3 protein. The sample yields roughly 220,000 distinct CDR3 sequences, around three fifths seen once. The J gene is TRBJ1-4, the V gene TRBV7-3; D gene ambiguous. The sequenced material came from sorted CD4+, CD8+, or CD8+CD57+ T cells (not recorded which) from PBMCs. This sequence was found in a human donor with aplastic anemia. The CDR3 DNA is TGTGCCAGCAGCTTGGGGAACACTAATGAAAAACTGTTTTTT. Translating it yields CASSLGNTNEKLFF.